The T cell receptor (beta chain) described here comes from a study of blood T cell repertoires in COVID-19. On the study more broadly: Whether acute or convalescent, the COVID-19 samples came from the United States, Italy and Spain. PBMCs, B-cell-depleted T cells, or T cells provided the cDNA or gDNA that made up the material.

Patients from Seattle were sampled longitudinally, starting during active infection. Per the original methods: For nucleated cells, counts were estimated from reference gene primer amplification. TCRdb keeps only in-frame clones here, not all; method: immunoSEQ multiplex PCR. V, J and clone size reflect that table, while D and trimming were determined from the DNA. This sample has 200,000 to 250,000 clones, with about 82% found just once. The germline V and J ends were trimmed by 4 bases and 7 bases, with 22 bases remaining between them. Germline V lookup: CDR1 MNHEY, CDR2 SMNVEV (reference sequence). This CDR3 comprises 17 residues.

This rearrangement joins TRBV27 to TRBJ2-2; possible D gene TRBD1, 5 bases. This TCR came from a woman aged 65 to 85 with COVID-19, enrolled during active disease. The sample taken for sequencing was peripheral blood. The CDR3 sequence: CASSSDSWAGLHGELFF. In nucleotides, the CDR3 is TGTGCCAGCAGTTCTGATAGTTGGGCAGGGCTTCACGGGGAGCTGTTTTTT.